This TCR beta chain was observed in a study of cytomegalovirus exposure and HLA in healthy donors. Looking at the study overall: The early release's HLA-typed donors yielded 80 million to 95 million unique TCRs.

V was pared by 5 bases and J by 7 bases, with 20 bases between. CDR1 and CDR2 from the germline V gene are SEHNR and FQNEAQ (reference sequence). CDR3 length: 15 amino acids. About this clone itself: The antigen remains unidentified.

Findings of the study overall: Three CMV-associated chains proved CMV antigen-specific in vitro. Both high specificity and high sensitivity reportedly marked the classifier's diagnosis of cytomegalovirus status.

In the PCR, 60 Vbeta and 13 Jbeta primers were used. The repertoire was sequenced with immunoSEQ multiplex PCR; TCRdb's copy has only in-frame clones and lacks some. The ten most abundant clones cover more than 0.95% of a sample with 200,000 to 250,000 clones. The rearrangement uses TRBV7-9 and TRBJ2-5; weak D call: TRBD1 (6 bases). Sample: PBMCs. This clonotype was obtained from a girl aged 2-10 years in good health and CMV-seropositive. The CDR3 here is CASSQKSDRQRTQYF. The CDR3 bases are TGTGCCAGCAGCCAAAAGTCTGACAGGCAGAGGACCCAGTACTTC.